Presented here are 30 T cell receptor beta chains from one specimen sequenced in a study of T-cell memory formation after mild COVID-19. From the 5' RACE reads, TCRdb called clonotypes with MiXCR, one entry per CDR3 protein. The sample shows 300,000 to 400,000 distinct CDR3 sequences, approximately 16% of them seen only once. Sequenced input: PBMCs or a T cell subset sorted from them (not recorded which). The receptors were gathered from a man aged 18 to 30 who had mild COVID-19 (a few samples of this study predate the infection). Cell type and time point are not known.

This clonotype has a count of ten or more. V and J are TRBV4-3 and TRBJ2-2; TRBD2 might be the D (6 bases). Germline CDR1 reads LGHNA; CDR2 reads YSLEER. Trimming cost V 1 base and J 3 bases, with 12 bases left between them. The CDR3 has 16 amino acids. The DNA for the CDR3 is TGCGCCAGCAGCCAAGCGCGGGGCGGAGACACCGGGGAGCTGTTTTTT. It yields the protein CASSQARGGDTGELFF.

The chain employs TRBV18 and TRBJ2-7, with 10 bases that match TRBD1. V lost 3 bases and J lost 6; bases outside the gene matches: 8. CDR3 length: 15 residues. Germline V gene sequence: CDR1 KGHSH, CDR2 LQKENI. CDR3 in amino acids: CASSPIRQGAGEQYF. The DNA of the CDR3 is TGTGCCAGCTCACCGATCAGACAGGGGGCAGGCGAGCAGTACTTC.

The chain couples TRBV15 to TRBJ2-2, with D unresolved. Germline V gives CDR1 LNHNV, CDR2 YYDKDF (reference sequence). The length of the CDR3 is 16 residues. The ends were cut back, 0 bases at V and 3 bases at J, with 11 bases in the middle. The CDR3 region has the DNA TGTGCCACCAGCAGAGATCCACTTTCCGACACCGGGGAGCTGTTTTTT. Amino acids: CATSRDPLSDTGELFF.

The chain employs TRBV7-9 and TRBJ2-5, with 12 bases matching TRBD2. CDR1 is SEHNR and CDR2 is FQNEAQ in the germline V gene (reference sequence). J gave up 5 bases and V 7 bases, and 5 bases lay outside the gene matches. CDR3 size: 14 residues. The CDR3 nucleotides are TGTGCCAGCACGACTAGCGGGGGTGGCGAGACCCAGTACTTC. As protein: CASTTSGGGETQYF.

The chain recombines TRBV4-3 with TRBJ2-4, with D possibly called TRBD1 or TRBD2 (5 bases each). V gave up 1 base and J gave up 4 bases, with 11 bases separating them. CDR3 size: 15 residues. Germline lookup yields CDR1 LGHNA and CDR2 YSLEER. CDR3 nucleotide sequence: TGCGCCAGCAGCCAAGTAGGGGACGGAAAAAACATTCAGTACTTC. Amino acids: CASSQVGDGKNIQYF.

The rearrangement links TRBV2 to TRBJ2-7; D gene ambiguous. The CDR3 sequence is 13 residues long. The V end was cut by 6 bases, the J end by 0 bases, with 9 bases between. CDR1 is SNHLY, CDR2 FYNNEI, per germline. CDR3: CASSGFDSYEQYF. The CDR3 region has the DNA TGTGCCAGCAGCGGGTTTGACTCCTACGAGCAGTACTTC. The full variable domain, with the rest looked up from reference TRBV2 and TRBJ2-7, is EPEVTQTPSHQVTQMGQEVILRCVPISNHLYFYWYRQILGQKVEFLVSFYNNEISEKSEIFDDQFSVERPDGSNFTLKIRSTKLEDSAMYFCASSGFDSYEQYFGPGTRLTVT.

The chain carries TRBV4-1 and TRBJ2-5, with 9 bases fitting TRBD1. The germline V gene encodes CDR1 MGHRA and CDR2 YSYEKL. The trim removed 2 bases at V and 8 bases at J, leaving 6 bases unmatched. There are 14 residues in the CDR3. CDR3 DNA sequence: TGCGCCAGCAGCCAACCGCGACAGGGGGTAACCCAGTACTTC. Translating gives CASSQPRQGVTQYF.

This sequence joins TRBV24-1 and TRBJ2-3; TRBD1 might be the D (5 bases). The CDR3 has 13 amino acids. Per the germline V gene, CDR1 is KGHDR and CDR2 is SFDVKD. In DNA form, the CDR3 reads TGTGCTTCCAGGGCTGGAGCATCAGATACGCAGTATTTT. Its protein is CASRAGASDTQYF.

The sample holds a few counts of this clonotype. The rearrangement joins TRBV6-5 to TRBJ1-2; 8 bases line up with TRBD1. Trimming cost V 5 bases and J 6 bases; bases outside gene matches: 8. CDR1 is MNHEY and CDR2 is SVGAGI in the germline V gene. This CDR3 contains 14 residues. The chain's CDR3 is CASSRQDRDNGYTF. The CDR3 DNA is TGTGCCAGCAGTCGTCAGGACAGGGACAATGGCTACACCTTC.

This clonotype appeared a few times. The rearrangement joins TRBV4-1 to TRBJ2-2; D could derive from TRBD1 or TRBD2 (6 bases each). Germline V gene lookup returns CDR1 MGHRA and CDR2 YSYEKL. Trimming stripped 1 base from V and 6 bases from J, with 15 bases between. The CDR3 is 16 residues long. CDR3 in amino acids: CASSQVVGGLAGELFF. The CDR3 nucleotides are TGCGCCAGCAGCCAAGTAGTCGGGGGCCTTGCCGGGGAGCTGTTTTTT.

The chain uses TRBV7-9 and TRBJ2-7, with TRBD1 identical over 11 bases. The germline gives CDR1 SEHNR, CDR2 FQNEAQ (reference sequence). The CDR3 consists of 15 residues. The V segment lost 5 bases and the J segment 0 bases; nucleotides outside the gene matches: 3. CDR3 in amino acids: CASSRTGGPSYEQYV. In DNA, the CDR3 is TGTGCCAGCAGCCGGACAGGGGGCCCCTCCTACGAGCAGTACGTC.

This clonotype was seen many times. J is TRBJ1-3 and V is TRBV10-3; 7 nucleotides line up with TRBD1. The CDR3 has 17 residues. V was clipped by 0 bases and J by 0 bases; unmatched bases: 5. From germline, CDR1 is ENHRY and CDR2 SYGVKD. The chain's CDR3 is CAISESRQGFSGNTIYF. CDR3 nucleotide sequence: TGTGCCATCAGTGAGTCAAGACAGGGTTTCTCTGGAAACACCATATATTTT.

This clonotype turned up a few times. The chain has TRBV5-1 and TRBJ2-2, with D unresolved. CDR3 length: 13 amino acids. The germline V gene encodes CDR1 SGHRS and CDR2 YFSETQ. The V end lost 6 bases, the J end lost 4 bases, and 10 bases lay between the germline ends. The CDR3 coding sequence is TGCGCCAGCAAGGGTGGTAGCACCGGGGAGCTGTTTTTT. Amino acids: CASKGGSTGELFF.

The chain recombines TRBV28 with TRBJ1-2; D uncertain. Germline values: CDR1 MDHEN, CDR2 SYDVKM. The CDR3 runs to 12 residues. V was shortened by 6 bases and J by 5 bases, with 10 bases between the two germline ends. CDR3 region: CASSPRSYGYTF. The CDR3, as DNA: TGTGCCAGCAGCCCCAGATCGTATGGCTACACCTTC.

The chain employs TRBV28 and TRBJ1-4; D perhaps matches TRBD1 (5 bases). V gave up 6 bases and J gave up 8 bases, with 16 bases separating them. From germline, CDR1 is MDHEN and CDR2 SYDVKM. The CDR3 length is 14 residues. CDR3 sequence (DNA): TGTGCCAGCAGGTTCAGGGATTCATACGAAAAACTGTTTTTT. Translation gives CASRFRDSYEKLFF.

The V and J genes are TRBV7-9 and TRBJ1-5; the match to TRBD1 covers 8 bases. Germline assignment: CDR1 SEHNR and CDR2 FQNEAQ (reference sequence). This CDR3 has 15 residues. V lost 5 bases to trimming and J lost 2 bases; unmatched junction nucleotides: 5. The CDR3 DNA reads TGTGCCAGCAGCCAAACAGGGGGAGGCAATCAGCCCCAGCATTTT. Its protein is CASSQTGGGNQPQHF.

This chain connects TRBV4-1 to TRBJ2-3, with TRBD2 matching 8 bases. Germline assignment: CDR1 MGHRA and CDR2 YSYEKL. V trimming: 1 base; J trimming: 4 bases; junction bases outside the gene matches: 10. This CDR3 spans 17 amino acids. The CDR3 here is CASSQVGQLLAADTQYF. In nucleotides, the CDR3 is TGCGCCAGCAGCCAAGTAGGTCAACTACTAGCGGCAGATACGCAGTATTTT.

The V gene is TRBV12-5, the J gene TRBJ1-1, with D maybe TRBD1 (5 bases). Trimming left V 2 bases short and J 6 bases short, with 13 bases between. This CDR3 has 14 residues. Germline-derived CDR1 and CDR2 are LGHNT and FRNRAP. The chain's CDR3 is CASGLLGGEAEAFF. CDR3 sequence (DNA): TGTGCTAGTGGTTTGCTCGGGGGGGAGGCTGAAGCTTTCTTT.

This clonotype turned up a few times. This chain links TRBV12-3 or TRBV12-4 with TRBJ2-2, with no clear D. V shed 0 bases and J shed 4 bases, with 3 bases lying between them. This CDR3 comprises 13 residues. CDR3 loop: CASSLALTGELFF. CDR3 DNA: TGTGCCAGCAGTTTAGCGCTCACCGGGGAGCTGTTTTTT.

CDR3 sequence: CASSQDFSLEYNEQFF. The CDR3 DNA is TGTGCCAGCAGCCAAGATTTCAGTTTGGAGTACAATGAGCAGTTCTTC. J is TRBJ2-1 and V is TRBV4-2; the D is unclear. The CDR3 is made up of 16 amino acids. The germline V gene encodes CDR1 LGHNA and CDR2 YNFKEQ. V lost 0 bases and J lost 4, with 13 bases in between.

CDR3: CASSPGTSGLGEQFF. The CDR3 bases are TGTGCCAGCAGCCCCGGGACTAGCGGCCTCGGGGAGCAGTTCTTC. The V gene is TRBV7-2, the J gene TRBJ2-1; TRBD2 matches at 11 bases. The germline V gene encodes CDR1 SGHTA and CDR2 FQGNSA. With 5 bases clipped from V and 10 bases from J, the junction kept 10 bases outside the gene matches. The CDR3 sequence is 15 residues long.

This clonotype appeared a few times. The chain combines TRBV7-9 with TRBJ1-1, with D hard to call. The length of the CDR3 is 12 residues. CDR1 is SEHNR, CDR2 FQNEAQ, per germline (reference sequence). V was pared by 1 base and J by 13 bases, with 13 bases between. DNA of the CDR3: TGTGCCAGCAGCTTAGACCCCGGGGTAGTTTTCTTT. It is translated as CASSLDPGVVFF.

The sample holds a few counts of this clonotype. This CDR3 is CASSPKRDTQYF. DNA of the CDR3: TGTGCCAGCAGTCCGAAGCGAGATACGCAGTATTTT. The chain recombines TRBV12-3 or TRBV12-4 with TRBJ2-3; D remains unclear. With 5 bases removed from V and 5 bases from J, the gap between germline ends came to 8 bases. This CDR3 region has 12 residues.

This clonotype was recorded once. The chain has TRBV7-6 and TRBJ2-7, with TRBD2 matching 8 bases. CDR1 SGHVS and CDR2 FNYEAQ come from the germline V gene. V lost 8 bases and J lost 6; bases outside the gene matches: 12. The CDR3 consists of 14 residues. This CDR3 reads CASGQRGGFGEQYF. For the CDR3, the DNA is TGTGCCAGCGGCCAACGGGGGGGGTTCGGCGAGCAGTACTTC. The full variable domain, its missing parts supplied by reference TRBV7-6 and TRBJ2-7, is GAGVSQSPRYKVTKRGQDVALRCDPISGHVSLYWYRQALGQGPEFLTYFNYEAQQDKSGLPNDRFSAERPEGSISTLTIQRTEQRDSAMYRCASGQRGGFGEQYFGPGTRLTVT.

This clonotype was detected only a few times. The chain joins TRBV4-2 to TRBJ2-1; D may correspond to TRBD1 or TRBD2 (5 bases each). Germline CDR1 reads LGHNA; CDR2 reads YNFKEQ. V was pared by 0 bases and J by 10 bases, with 13 bases between. This CDR3 spans 14 amino acids. The DNA for the CDR3 is TGTGCCAGCAGCCAAGAGGGACCGGGTGGGGAGCAGTTCTTC. This gives the protein CASSQEGPGGEQFF.

V is TRBV3-1 and J is TRBJ1-1, with a tentative D call TRBD1 (5 bases). The CDR3 is made up of 12 amino acids. From germline, CDR1 is LGHDT and CDR2 YNNKEL (reference sequence). V was pared by 2 bases and J by 8 bases, with 9 bases between. CDR3 coding DNA: TGTGCCAGCAGCCAAAAGGGGATCGAAGCTTTCTTT. Translated, it gives CASSQKGIEAFF.

This clonotype was observed a few times. The rearrangement joins TRBV5-1 to TRBJ2-5, with D tentatively TRBD1 (5 bases). This CDR3 comprises 13 residues. V was cut by 4 bases and J by 5 bases, with 12 bases left in between. CDR1 SGHRS and CDR2 YFSETQ come from the germline V gene. CDR3 nucleotide sequence: TGCGCCAGCAGCCGCCAGGGCGCCGAGACCCAGTACTTC. It encodes CASSRQGAETQYF.

The gene calls are TRBV4-2 and TRBJ2-2; D is perhaps TRBD2 (6 bases). This CDR3 spans 17 amino acids. Per the germline V gene, CDR1 is LGHNA and CDR2 is YNFKEQ. V was clipped by 1 base and J by 7 bases, with 19 bases between them. CDR3 sequence: CASSQGALARGSGELFF. The CDR3 bases are TGTGCCAGCAGCCAAGGGGCGCTAGCGAGGGGTAGCGGGGAGCTGTTTTTT.

In its sample, this clonotype was seen a few times. The CDR3 reads CASSLGGSLEAFF. CDR3 sequence (DNA): TGCGCCAGCAGCTTGGGAGGCAGCCTCGAAGCTTTCTTT. The J gene is TRBJ1-1, the V gene TRBV5-1, with D unresolved. The CDR3 is 13 residues long. From germline, CDR1 is SGHRS and CDR2 YFSETQ. Trimming removed 0 bases at V and 8 bases at J, with 11 bases between.

This clonotype was seen a handful of times. This chain connects TRBV29-1 to TRBJ1-1, with 7 bases matching TRBD1. The CDR3 loop spans 10 amino acids. In germline, CDR1 is SQVTM, CDR2 ANQGSEA. V gave up 6 bases and J gave up 7 bases; unmatched junction bases: 2. CDR3 coding DNA: TGCAGCGTAACAGGGGTTGAAGCTTTCTTT. Translation gives CSVTGVEAFF. Using reference TRBV29-1 and TRBJ1-1 for the parts outside the CDR3, the full variable domain is SAVISQKPSRDICQRGTSLTIQCQVDSQVTMMFWYRQQPGQSLTLIATANQGSEATYESGFVIDKFPISRPNLTFSTLTVSNMSPEDSSIYLCSVTGVEAFFGQGTRLTVV.